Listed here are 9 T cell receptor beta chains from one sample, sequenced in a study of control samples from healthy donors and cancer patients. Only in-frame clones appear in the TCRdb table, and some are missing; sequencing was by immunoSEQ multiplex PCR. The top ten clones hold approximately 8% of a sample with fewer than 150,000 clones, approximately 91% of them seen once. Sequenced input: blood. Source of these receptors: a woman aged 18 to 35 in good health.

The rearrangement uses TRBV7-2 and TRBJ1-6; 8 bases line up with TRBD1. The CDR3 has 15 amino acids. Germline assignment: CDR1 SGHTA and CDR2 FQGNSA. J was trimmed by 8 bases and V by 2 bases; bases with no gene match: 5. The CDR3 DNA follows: TGTGCCAGCAGCTTACGGACAGGGAGTGATTCACCCCTCCACTTT. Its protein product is CASSLRTGSDSPLHF.

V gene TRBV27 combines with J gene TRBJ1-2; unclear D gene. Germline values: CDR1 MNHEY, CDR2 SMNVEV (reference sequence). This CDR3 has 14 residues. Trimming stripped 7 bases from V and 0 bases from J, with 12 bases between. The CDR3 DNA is TGTGCCAGCAAACTAAGAACAGCTAACTATGGCTACACCTTC. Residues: CASKLRTANYGYTF.

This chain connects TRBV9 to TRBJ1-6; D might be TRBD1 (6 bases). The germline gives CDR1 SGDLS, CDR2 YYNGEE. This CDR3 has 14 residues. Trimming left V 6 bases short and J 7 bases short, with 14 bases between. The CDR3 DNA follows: TGTGCCAGCACCCGGGACACTCAAAATTCACCCCTCCACTTT. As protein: CASTRDTQNSPLHF.

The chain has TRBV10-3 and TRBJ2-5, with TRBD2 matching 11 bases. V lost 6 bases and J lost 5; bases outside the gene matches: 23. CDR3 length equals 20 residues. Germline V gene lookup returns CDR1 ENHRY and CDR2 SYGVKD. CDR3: CAISPLAIRRLAGRGETQYF. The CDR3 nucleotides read TGTGCCATCAGCCCTCTTGCGATCAGGAGACTAGCGGGAAGGGGGGAGACCCAGTACTTC.

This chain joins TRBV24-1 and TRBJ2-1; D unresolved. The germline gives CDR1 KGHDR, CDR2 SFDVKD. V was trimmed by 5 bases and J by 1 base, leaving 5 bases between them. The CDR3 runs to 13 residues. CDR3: CATSARSYNEQFF. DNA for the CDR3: TGTGCCACCAGTGCGAGGTCCTACAATGAGCAGTTCTTC.

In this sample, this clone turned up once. CDR3: CASSESSGREIDEQFF. In DNA, the CDR3 is TGTGCCAGCAGCGAATCTAGCGGGAGGGAGATCGATGAGCAGTTCTTC. The chain is built from TRBV9 and TRBJ2-1, with TRBD2 identical over 12 bases. Trimming took 3 bases from V and 8 from J; bases not matched to a gene: 9. From germline, CDR1 is SGDLS and CDR2 YYNGEE. CDR3 size: 16 residues.

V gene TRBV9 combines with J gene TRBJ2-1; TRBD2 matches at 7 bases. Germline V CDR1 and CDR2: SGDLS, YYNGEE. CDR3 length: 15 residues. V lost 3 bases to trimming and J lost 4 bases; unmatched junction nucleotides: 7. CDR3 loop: CASSGTGTTYNEQFF. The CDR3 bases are TGTGCCAGCAGCGGGACCGGGACTACATACAATGAGCAGTTCTTC. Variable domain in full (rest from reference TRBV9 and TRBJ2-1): DSGVTQTPKHLITATGQRVTLRCSPRSGDLSVYWYQQSLDQGLQFLIQYYNGEERAKGNILERFSAQQFPDLHSELNLSSLELGDSALYFCASSGTGTTYNEQFFGPGTRLTVL.

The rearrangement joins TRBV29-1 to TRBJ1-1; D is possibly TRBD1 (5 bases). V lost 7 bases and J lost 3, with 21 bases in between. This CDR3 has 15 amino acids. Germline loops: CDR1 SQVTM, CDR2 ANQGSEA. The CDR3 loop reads CSGRAGKFEDTEAFF. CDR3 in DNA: TGCAGCGGACGAGCAGGGAAGTTCGAGGACACTGAAGCTTTCTTT.

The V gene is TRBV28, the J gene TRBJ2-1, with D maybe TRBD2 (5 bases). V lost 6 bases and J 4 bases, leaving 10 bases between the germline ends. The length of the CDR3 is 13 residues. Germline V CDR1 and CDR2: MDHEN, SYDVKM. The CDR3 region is CASRFRDYNEQFF. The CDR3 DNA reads TGTGCCAGCAGATTTCGGGATTACAATGAGCAGTTCTTC.